Below, one T cell receptor beta chain is given with its context. Mismatch with germline at one junction end may stem from a read error. This entry is derived from a study of cytomegalovirus exposure and HLA in healthy donors. Turning to the study itself: Falling in the Caucasian-associated ancestry cluster were 80% to 85% of under 500 genotyped donors.

PCR amplification relied on 60 Vbeta primers (plus 13 Jbeta primers). Some clones are missing from TCRdb's copy, which holds only in-frame ones; the method was immunoSEQ multiplex PCR. Its table records approximately 43,000 clones. Whereas donors were nominally healthy upon sampling, unrecorded immune exposures were probable. The CDR3 extends over 15 amino acids. Germline lookup yields CDR1 GTSNPN and CDR2 SVGIG (reference sequence). Sequences were obtained from PBMCs. This clonotype was obtained from a woman aged 30 to 39 in good health and CMV-seronegative. The gene calls are TRBV30 and TRBJ1-1; D is unclear. The CDR3 reads CAWSVNLGGNTEDFF. The CDR3 nucleotides read TGTGCCTGGAGTGTAAACCTGGGCGGGAACACTGAAGATTTCTTT. Full variable domain (rest looked up from reference TRBV30 and TRBJ1-1): SQTIHQWPATLVQPVGSPLSLECTVEGTSNPNLYWYRQAAGRGLQLLFYSVGIGQISSEVPQNLSASRPQDRQFILSSKKLLLSDSGFYLCAWSVNLGGNTEDFFGQGTRLTVV.